This T cell receptor (beta chain) was found in a study of blood T cells in healthy people across ages. V was cut by 5 bases and J by 2 bases, with 15 bases left in between. The CDR3 sequence is 15 residues long. Germline V gene data show CDR1 as MNHNY and CDR2 as SVGAGI (reference sequence). A second PCR, run for about 6 to 11 cycles, used a sample-barcoded 5' primer plus a J-beta primer mix. TCRdb re-analysed the 5' RACE reads in MiXCR, keeping a single row per CDR3 protein. This sample has approximately 1,700,000 distinct CDR3 sequences, with around 42% found just once. The sequence was obtained from a human donor in good health. The specimen sequenced was blood. The chain carries TRBV6-6 and TRBJ1-2, with D possibly matching TRBD1 (6 bases). This CDR3 is CASSRGQLQNYGYTF. DNA for the CDR3: TGTGCCAGCAGTCGCGGACAGCTACAAAACTATGGCTACACCTTC.